These T cell receptor beta chains were read from a single sample in a study of blood T cell repertoires in COVID-19. Assay used: immunoSEQ multiplex PCR; TCRdb lists only in-frame clones, some missing. The sample includes 320,000 or so clones, about 90% of them seen just once. Specimen: PBMCs or T cells enriched from blood (not recorded which). The receptors originated from a woman between 25 and 40 years old who had recovered from COVID-19. Both conserved end residues are trimmed from each CDR3. The D gene is left open where the match is weak.

CDR3 protein	CDR3 length	J gene	V gene	D gene
ASSFGQGPSYEQY	13	TRBJ2-7	TRBV7-8	TRBD1
ASSWNRGFGQDTQY	14	TRBJ2-3	TRBV7-2	TRBD1
ATSRLRGREETQY	13	TRBJ2-5	TRBV15	TRBD1
SVAVEGALPPYNEQF	15	TRBJ2-1	TRBV29-1	NA
ANPKDRVLHSNQPQH	15	TRBJ1-5	TRBV5-1	TRBD1
ASSEGTSGGLDTQY	14	TRBJ2-3	TRBV7-9	TRBD2
ASSYSRQGADTEAF	14	TRBJ1-1	TRBV6-2/TRBV6-3	TRBD1
ASSLRTGYEQY	11	TRBJ2-7	TRBV7-8	TRBD1
ASSVMGSAGNTIY	13	TRBJ1-3	TRBV9	NA
ASNYGTGNQPQH	12	TRBJ1-5	TRBV6-5	TRBD1
ASSLSGYEQY	10	TRBJ2-7	TRBV12-3/TRBV12-4	NA
ASSFQGRGDGYT	12	TRBJ1-2	TRBV5-1	NA
ASSHPDRRTEAF	12	TRBJ1-1	TRBV16	NA
ASGSGDEKLF	10	TRBJ1-4	TRBV5-6	NA
ASSYSRVRYGYT	12	TRBJ1-2	TRBV6-2/TRBV6-3	NA
ASSRSGTGGENYGYT	15	TRBJ1-2	TRBV7-9	TRBD1
ASSPPRGGRTDTQY	14	TRBJ2-3	TRBV18	TRBD2
ATSDPGLAGGLSYNEQF	17	TRBJ2-1	TRBV24-1	TRBD2
ASKGQGIPYEQY	12	TRBJ2-7	TRBV18	TRBD1
ASREGLYGYT	10	TRBJ1-2	TRBV28	NA
ASTETSGGAREQF	13	TRBJ2-1	TRBV28	TRBD2
ASSPIRGPRRFSSYEQY	17	TRBJ2-7	TRBV11-2	TRBD1
ASSIRDIGNSPLH	13	TRBJ1-6	TRBV27	NA
ASSQVGGSGGYT	12	TRBJ1-2	TRBV3-1/TRBV3-2	NA
ASSRTGTSYEQY	12	TRBJ2-7	TRBV6-2/TRBV6-3	TRBD1
ASSTRTGGPDIQY	13	TRBJ2-4	TRBV7-2	TRBD1
ASSAGGATDEQF	12	TRBJ2-1	TRBV6-4	TRBD2
ASRLGAPPEAF	11	TRBJ1-1	TRBV6-5	NA
ASSVQTGMNTEAF	13	TRBJ1-1	TRBV25-1	NA
SVNPGGLSRNEQF	13	TRBJ2-1	TRBV29-1	NA
ASSFRDRNQETQY	13	TRBJ2-5	TRBV5-4	TRBD1
ATSLQGGQPQH	11	TRBJ1-5	TRBV6-5	NA
ASSLLNQRGPYEQY	14	TRBJ2-7	TRBV7-2	TRBD2
AGDRASYEQY	10	TRBJ2-7	TRBV30	TRBD1
ASSLRLADYNEQF	13	TRBJ2-1	TRBV7-9	TRBD2
ASIGGGTQETQY	12	TRBJ2-5	TRBV28	TRBD2
ASSAPGVNSYEQY	13	TRBJ2-7	TRBV10-1	NA
ASSGDRGLPGANVLT	15	TRBJ2-6	TRBV6-1	TRBD1
ASSLGLAGGEQY	12	TRBJ2-7	TRBV5-1	TRBD2
ASSYLAGAHNEQF	13	TRBJ2-1	TRBV11-3	TRBD2
ASKETSGRRTGELF	14	TRBJ2-2	TRBV2	TRBD2
ASGVSNSPYEQY	12	TRBJ2-7	TRBV12-5	NA
ASSPLQGAPIGNTIY	15	TRBJ1-3	TRBV3-1/TRBV3-2	TRBD1
AWNLGQTNEKLF	12	TRBJ1-4	TRBV30	TRBD1
ASSQDGGQGVDEQF	14	TRBJ2-1	TRBV4-2	TRBD1
ASSLRTSGGRSEQF	14	TRBJ2-1	TRBV13	TRBD2
ASNLQGPRNTEAF	13	TRBJ1-1	TRBV5-8	NA
ASSGWPRLTARDAEQY	16	TRBJ2-7	TRBV5-1	NA
AIMTSGTYEQY	11	TRBJ2-7	TRBV10-2	NA
ASSQGTQYPRGYT	13	TRBJ1-2	TRBV3-1/TRBV3-2	NA
ASSPRLDGEQY	11	TRBJ2-7	TRBV14	NA
ASSPVRLAHRSYEQY	15	TRBJ2-7	TRBV16	TRBD2
ASSLEWSDRGYEQY	14	TRBJ2-7	TRBV7-6	TRBD1
ASSLMGGPQH	10	TRBJ1-5	TRBV5-4	NA
ASSDPRAGNTIY	12	TRBJ1-3	TRBV6-1	NA
ASSLATSIPPHSYGYT	16	TRBJ1-2	TRBV7-9	NA
ASSLGTAGGTQY	12	TRBJ2-5	TRBV11-2	TRBD2